This T cell receptor (beta chain) was recovered during a study of blood T cells in healthy people across ages. As concerns this clonotype: Antigen specificity is unknown.

Then a second PCR, running roughly 7 to 11 cycles, was carried out with a sample-barcoded 5' primer and a J-beta primer mix. TCRdb analysed the 5' RACE reads with MiXCR anew, one entry per CDR3 protein. The profile covers about 730,000 distinct CDR3 sequences, with roughly 47% appearing a single time and 20% to 25% taken by the ten largest. The study, taken as a whole, reports: For the donors, CMV status was unknown and possibly confounded expanded clonotype changes.

Sequencing used blood. The source is a woman aged 60-75 years in good health.

The CDR3 loop is CASSLAPAGTYEQYF. The CDR3 bases are TGTGCCAGCAGCTTAGCGCCGGCGGGGACCTACGAGCAGTACTTC. The chain links TRBV7-8 to TRBJ2-7; D is perhaps TRBD2 (6 bases). Trimming removed 0 bases from V and 2 bases from J, with 11 bases in between. The CDR3 is 15 residues long. Germline assignment: CDR1 SGHVS and CDR2 FQNEAQ.